This TCR beta chain was sequenced for a study of beta chain features in type 1 diabetes. Study-level information: All of the samples together had approximately 100,000,000 sorted cells examined.

Expressed TCRB transcripts were sequenced because the entire RNA isolate underwent reverse transcription. Only in-frame clones appear in the TCRdb table, and some are missing; sequencing was by immunoSEQ multiplex PCR. Of 300,000 to 350,000 clones detected, less than 10% appear once; the ten largest clones hold less than 0.45%. General observations from the study: Lower insertion and higher deletion counts appeared at VDJ junctions in type 1 diabetes patients. Patients with Type 1 diabetes showed moderately but significantly shorter TCRB CDR3s in all four CD4+ subsets.

On this clone: Its target is not known.

Trimming took off 4 bases at V and 2 bases at J, with 13 bases between the two ends. The CDR3 spans 14 residues. Per germline, CDR1 SQVTM and CDR2 ANQGSEA. The sequence was collected from a woman under 30 in good health. Sequencing was carried out using central memory CD4+ T cells from blood. V is TRBV29-1 and J is TRBJ2-3; D may be TRBD1 (5 bases). In DNA, the CDR3 is TGCAGCGTTGTTGGGCAGGGCGCCACAGATACGCAGTATTTT. This gives the protein CSVVGQGATDTQYF.